The 25 T cell receptor beta chains below come from one sample, sequenced in a study of shared clonotypes between healthy human individuals. Sequencing was performed with immunoSEQ multiplex PCR; in TCRdb, only in-frame clones are kept and a portion is missing. This table has roughly 660,000 clones, about 90% appearing once. Material: memory CD8+ T cells from PBMCs. Subset meaning: CD45RO+ cells pooled with CCR7-negative TemRA cells. These receptors originate from a young man in good health. Some clones in this sample may be carry-over from other donors' samples.

J is TRBJ2-1 and V is TRBV13; D is undetermined. V was cut by 5 bases and J by 9 bases, with 14 bases left in between. The V gene's germline CDR1 is PRHDT and CDR2 FYEKMQ (reference sequence). The CDR3 covers 13 residues. The CDR3 loop is CASSVASLGEQFF. The CDR3 DNA reads as TGTGCCAGCAGCGTCGCCTCGCTGGGTGAGCAGTTCTTC.

V and J are TRBV7-8 and TRBJ1-2; tentatively, D is TRBD1 (6 bases). The V end lost 3 bases, the J end lost 0 bases, and 17 bases lay between the germline ends. The CDR3 spans 17 residues. In germline, CDR1 is SGHVS, CDR2 FQNEAQ. CDR3 region: CASSFNPTGPPNYGYTF. DNA for the CDR3: TGTGCCAGCAGCTTCAATCCGACAGGCCCTCCTAACTATGGCTACACCTTC.

V usage is TRBV7-9 and J usage is TRBJ2-7, with 10 bases aligning to TRBD2. CDR3 size: 16 residues. V lost 5 bases and J lost 5; bases outside the gene matches: 12. In germline, CDR1 is SEHNR, CDR2 FQNEAQ (reference sequence). The CDR3 spells CASSKVQGLAKHEQYF. As DNA, the CDR3 is TGTGCCAGCAGCAAAGTACAGGGACTAGCGAAACACGAGCAGTACTTC.

This clone was counted once. The chain employs TRBV19 and TRBJ2-5; 7 bases fit TRBD1. Germline V lookup: CDR1 LNHDA, CDR2 SQIVND (reference sequence). Trimming took 5 bases from V and 5 from J; bases not matched to a gene: 11. This CDR3 region has 15 residues. In DNA, the CDR3 is TGTGCCAGTAGTCCTACAGGGGATGCCTGGGAGACCCAGTACTTC. Protein product: CASSPTGDAWETQYF.

This clone appeared once. The chain links TRBV11-2 to TRBJ2-7; no firm D call. The length of the CDR3 is 17 residues. Germline loops: CDR1 SGHAT, CDR2 FQNNGV. The V end was cut by 1 base, the J end by 0 bases, with 16 bases between. For the CDR3, the DNA is TGTGCCAGCAGCTTAGTCCCCCTTAGGAGTAGCTCCTACGAGCAGTACTTC. It is translated as CASSLVPLRSSSYEQYF.

The rearrangement uses TRBV9 and TRBJ1-4; 11 nucleotides match TRBD1. This CDR3 spans 15 amino acids. The germline CDR1 and CDR2 sequences are SGDLS and YYNGEE. The ends lost 4 bases at V and 6 bases at J; junction bases unmatched: 5. CDR3 nucleotides: TGTGCCAGCAGCCCCTGGACAGGGGGCGATGAAAAACTGTTTTTT. Its protein is CASSPWTGGDEKLFF.

This chain links TRBV19 with TRBJ1-1; a weak D match, TRBD1 (6 bases). Germline CDR1 and CDR2: LNHDA and SQIVND (reference sequence). V dropped 5 bases and J dropped 3 bases, with 13 bases sitting between them. This CDR3 has 14 amino acids. This chain's CDR3 is CASSFLQGYTEAFF. In DNA form, the CDR3 reads TGTGCCAGTAGTTTTCTACAGGGTTACACTGAAGCTTTCTTT.

About this clone itself: This CDR3 is also generated by other DNA sequences in the sample. The rearrangement joins TRBV7-9 to TRBJ2-5; D is ambiguous. The CDR3 is made up of 13 amino acids. Trimming stripped 1 base from V and 5 bases from J, with 8 bases between. Germline V gene data show CDR1 as SEHNR and CDR2 as FQNEAQ (reference sequence). The chain's CDR3 is CASSLVRGETQYF. The CDR3 region has the DNA TGTGCCAGCAGCTTAGTACGTGGTGAGACCCAGTACTTC.

The chain uses TRBV19 and TRBJ1-5; D call uncertain. The CDR3 length is 14 residues. Trimming removed 7 bases from V and 4 bases from J, with 14 bases in between. CDR1 LNHDA and CDR2 SQIVND come from the germline V gene (reference sequence). The CDR3: CASTTWVGNQPQHF. The CDR3 DNA sequence: TGTGCCAGTACCACTTGGGTGGGAAATCAGCCCCAGCATTTT.

The chain has TRBV7-8 and TRBJ2-7; 8 bases are a match to TRBD2. The V and J ends lost 0 bases and 6 bases, in that order; junction bases with no gene match: 4. The CDR3 has 14 residues. Germline V gives CDR1 SGHVS, CDR2 FQNEAQ. The CDR3 here is CASSLAGRALEQYF. CDR3 nucleotide sequence: TGTGCCAGCAGCTTAGCCGGGAGGGCCCTCGAGCAGTACTTC.

This chain links TRBV13 with TRBJ2-1; 10 bases map to TRBD2. Trimming cost V 5 bases and J 5 bases; bases outside gene matches: 9. The CDR3 totals 16 residues. Germline CDR1 and CDR2: PRHDT and FYEKMQ (reference sequence). CDR3: CASSPTTSGPHNEQFF. The CDR3 DNA follows: TGTGCCAGCAGCCCAACGACTAGCGGGCCACACAATGAGCAGTTCTTC.

This chain's CDR3 is CASSQDSASVITDTQYF. The CDR3 DNA is TGCGCCAGCAGCCAAGATAGTGCCAGTGTCATTACAGATACGCAGTATTTT. V is TRBV4-3 and J is TRBJ2-3, with D unresolved. V dropped 0 bases and J dropped 3 bases, with 16 bases sitting between them. The CDR3 sequence is 17 residues long. Looked up from germline, CDR1 is LGHNA and CDR2 is YSLEER.

V is TRBV27 and J is TRBJ1-1; 7 bases fit TRBD1. Germline V gene sequence: CDR1 MNHEY, CDR2 SMNVEV (reference sequence). The CDR3 consists of 14 residues. J gave up 0 bases and V 5 bases, and 3 bases lay outside the gene matches. The CDR3 loop reads CASSPTGVNTEAFF. In DNA form, the CDR3 reads TGTGCCAGCAGTCCAACAGGGGTGAACACTGAAGCTTTCTTT.

The chain has TRBV30 and TRBJ2-1; D is perhaps TRBD1 (5 bases). The CDR3 has 15 amino acids. V shed 3 bases and J shed 2 bases, with 14 bases lying between them. Germline V CDR1 and CDR2: GTSNPN, SVGIG (reference sequence). CDR3 loop: CAWRRGRTAYNEQFF. The DNA for the CDR3 is TGTGCCTGGAGAAGGGGCCGGACCGCCTACAATGAGCAGTTCTTC.

This rearrangement joins TRBV11-2 to TRBJ2-7, with D hard to call. Germline assignment: CDR1 SGHAT and CDR2 FQNNGV. The length of the CDR3 is 15 residues. Trimming removed 1 base at V and 3 bases at J, with 13 bases between. CDR3 region: CASSLGAGALYEQYF. For the CDR3, the DNA is TGTGCCAGCAGCTTAGGGGCAGGAGCCCTCTACGAGCAGTACTTC.

This rearrangement joins TRBV11-1 to TRBJ2-7; tentative D call: TRBD1 (6 bases). The CDR3 runs 13 residues. V dropped 1 base and J dropped 6 bases, with 10 bases sitting between them. The germline V gene encodes CDR1 SGHAT and CDR2 FQDESV (reference sequence). This chain's CDR3 is CASSLGTVGEQYF. CDR3 sequence (DNA): TGTGCCAGCAGCTTAGGGACAGTTGGCGAGCAGTACTTC.

Concerning this clone itself: Other DNA sequences in the sample encode the same CDR3. This chain uses TRBV7-9 with TRBJ2-7; D may be TRBD1 or TRBD2 (5 bases each). The CDR3 runs to 11 residues. Germline values: CDR1 SEHNR, CDR2 FQNEAQ (reference sequence). V was clipped by 3 bases and J by 6 bases, with 6 bases between them. The CDR3 is CASSLGVEQYF. The CDR3 DNA reads as TGTGCCAGCAGCTTGGGGGTCGAGCAGTACTTC.

The chain is built from TRBV7-9 and TRBJ2-2; 10 nucleotides match TRBD2. Germline V CDR1 and CDR2: SEHNR, FQNEAQ (reference sequence). The CDR3 sequence is 19 residues long. V shed 5 bases, J shed 4 bases, and the junction held 16 bases outside the gene matches. The CDR3: CASSHPLAGVSPGTGELFF. CDR3 DNA sequence: TGTGCCAGCAGCCACCCCCTAGCGGGAGTTAGTCCGGGCACCGGGGAGCTGTTTTTT. The full variable domain, in which reference TRBV7-9 and TRBJ2-2 provide the parts outside the CDR3, is DTGVSQNPRHKITKRGQNVTFRCDPISEHNRLYWYRQTLGQGPEFLTYFQNEAQLEKSRLLSDRFSAERPKGSFSTLEIQRTEQGDSAMYLCASSHPLAGVSPGTGELFFGEGSRLTVL.

V and J are TRBV27 and TRBJ1-2, with TRBD1 matching 10 bases. J gave up 6 bases and V 5 bases, and 3 bases lay outside the gene matches. Germline loops: CDR1 MNHEY, CDR2 SMNVEV (reference sequence). This CDR3 comprises 13 residues. Here the CDR3 reads CASSPGTGDGYTF. CDR3 DNA: TGTGCCAGCAGTCCAGGGACAGGGGATGGCTACACCTTC.

This clone was detected only once. The V call is TRBV7-9, the J call TRBJ2-7, with TRBD2 matching over 9 bases. The germline gives CDR1 SEHNR, CDR2 FQNEAQ (reference sequence). The CDR3 length is 12 residues. Germline trimming cut 5 bases from V and 9 bases from J; bases unmatched to any gene: 5. CDR3 DNA: TGTGCCAGCAGCCTAGGGACTAGCTGGCAGTACTTC. Its protein is CASSLGTSWQYF.

The chain has TRBV27 and TRBJ1-5; TRBD1 matches 8 bases. The CDR3 sequence is 16 residues long. V was clipped by 6 bases and J by 2 bases; unmatched bases: 9. CDR1 MNHEY and CDR2 SMNVEV come from the germline V gene (reference sequence). CDR3 amino acids: CASRSKTGEGNQPQHF. The DNA for the CDR3 is TGTGCCAGCAGATCCAAGACAGGGGAGGGCAATCAGCCCCAGCATTTT.

The chain combines TRBV19 with TRBJ2-6; the D is unclear. The CDR3 runs 13 residues. Germline V gene data show CDR1 as LNHDA and CDR2 as SQIVND (reference sequence). The ends were cut back, 7 bases at V and 0 bases at J, with 4 bases in the middle. DNA of the CDR3: TGTGCCAGTAACCCCTCTGGGGCCAACGTCCTGACTTTC. Protein sequence: CASNPSGANVLTF.

The V and J genes are TRBV27 and TRBJ1-2, with D hard to call. In germline, CDR1 is MNHEY, CDR2 SMNVEV (reference sequence). V lost 0 bases to trimming and J lost 8 bases, with 10 bases between them. This CDR3 is built from 13 residues. The CDR3 sequence is CASSLSKTGGYTF. Here the CDR3 DNA reads TGTGCCAGCAGTTTATCCAAAACGGGGGGCTACACCTTC.

The chain has TRBV28 and TRBJ2-1; D might be TRBD1 (6 bases). Germline V gives CDR1 MDHEN, CDR2 SYDVKM. The CDR3 runs to 21 residues. The germline V and J ends were trimmed by 5 bases and 3 bases, with 32 bases remaining between them. The CDR3 reads CASSPQTGSRTSALGYNEQFF. CDR3 nucleotide sequence: TGTGCCAGCAGTCCTCAGACAGGATCACGTACCAGCGCCTTAGGCTACAATGAGCAGTTCTTC.

The chain combines TRBV7-9 with TRBJ2-7; D unclear. The V and J ends lost 6 bases and 2 bases respectively, with 17 bases between them. CDR1 and CDR2 from the germline V gene are SEHNR and FQNEAQ (reference sequence). The CDR3 runs 15 residues. The CDR3 coding sequence is TGTGCCAGCAGTTACTCCTCGGACGCGACCTACGAGCAGTACTTC. This sequence encodes CASSYSSDATYEQYF. The full variable domain, its missing parts supplied by reference TRBV7-9 and TRBJ2-7, is DTGVSQNPRHKITKRGQNVTFRCDPISEHNRLYWYRQTLGQGPEFLTYFQNEAQLEKSRLLSDRFSAERPKGSFSTLEIQRTEQGDSAMYLCASSYSSDATYEQYFGPGTRLTVT.